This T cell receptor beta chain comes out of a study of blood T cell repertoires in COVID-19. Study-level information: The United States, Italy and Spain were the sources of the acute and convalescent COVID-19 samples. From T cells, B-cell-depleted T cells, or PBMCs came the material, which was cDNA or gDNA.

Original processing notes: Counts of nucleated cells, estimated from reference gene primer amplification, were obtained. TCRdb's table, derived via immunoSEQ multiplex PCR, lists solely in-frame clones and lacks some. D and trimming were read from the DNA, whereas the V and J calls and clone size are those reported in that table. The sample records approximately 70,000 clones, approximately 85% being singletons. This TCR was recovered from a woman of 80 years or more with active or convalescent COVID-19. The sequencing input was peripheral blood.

The CDR3 nucleotides are TGTGCCAGCAGTTTAGGACTACGTGGGGTGAGGGACACCGGGGAGCTGTTTTTT. Amino acids: CASSLGLRGVRDTGELFF. The chain uses TRBV27 and TRBJ2-2, with D perhaps TRBD2 (6 bases). The CDR3 is 18 amino acids. The germline V and J ends were trimmed by 2 bases and 3 bases, with 19 bases remaining between them. Germline values: CDR1 MNHEY, CDR2 SMNVEV (reference sequence).